These T cell receptor beta chains were read from a single sample in a study of long-term antiretroviral therapy in people with HIV. The repertoire was sequenced with immunoSEQ multiplex PCR; TCRdb's copy has only in-frame clones and lacks some. The table records 25,000 to 35,000 clones, about three quarters of them present only once. The specimen comprised unsorted PBMCs, sampled 1.5 years before starting antiretroviral therapy. All receptors come from a man between 18 and 29 years old with HIV. Each CDR3 is given with its conserved first and last residue. The D gene is left open where the match is weak. Size values are once, few and many counts, or a class for expanded clones, and some rows have none.

d_gene	j_gene	v_gene	abundance	CDR3aa	CDR3nt
-	TRBJ1-2	TRBV9	-	CASTRDTPNYGYTF	TGTGCCAGCACGAGGGACACTCCAAACTATGGCTACACCTTC
TRBD1	TRBJ1-1	TRBV27	once	CASRDRALAEAFF	TGTGCCAGCAGGGACAGGGCCCTGGCTGAAGCTTTCTTT
-	TRBJ1-5	TRBV4-3	few	CASSQDTAVNQPQHF	TGCGCCAGCAGCCAAGATACTGCTGTCAATCAGCCCCAGCATTTT
-	TRBJ2-2	TRBV10-1	few	CARGGELPTGELFF	TGCGCCAGAGGAGGGGAGTTGCCCACCGGGGAGCTGTTTTTT
-	TRBJ2-7	TRBV30	-	CAWSQTGIDEQYF	TGTGCCTGGAGCCAGACAGGCATTGACGAGCAGTACTTC
-	TRBJ1-1	TRBV7-9	-	CASSYLGNTEAFF	TGTGCCAGCAGCTATTTGGGGAACACTGAAGCTTTCTTT
-	TRBJ2-7	TRBV27	-	CASSFRGPYEQYF	TGTGCCAGCAGTTTTAGGGGTCCCTACGAGCAGTACTTC
TRBD1	TRBJ1-2	TRBV9	-	CASSRTGTGTYSLYGYTF	TGTGCCAGCAGTCGAACCGGGACAGGGACCTATTCCCTCTATGGCTACACCTTC
-	TRBJ2-5	TRBV11-1	-	CASSRGQETQYF	TGTGCCAGCAGCAGGGGGCAAGAGACCCAGTACTTC
-	TRBJ1-2	TRBV7-9	-	CASSSPDHALSYTF	TGTGCCAGCAGCTCGCCTGACCATGCATTATCCTACACCTTC
TRBD1	TRBJ2-2	TRBV15	-	CATSGQANTGELFF	TGTGCCACCAGCGGACAGGCGAACACCGGGGAGCTGTTTTTT
TRBD2	TRBJ2-3	TRBV5-1	-	CASSFARGGNSDTQYF	TGCGCCAGCAGCTTTGCGCGGGGGGGCAATTCAGATACGCAGTATTTT
-	TRBJ2-1	TRBV27	once	CASSPLSSSYNEQFF	TGTGCCAGCAGTCCCCTTAGTTCGTCCTACAATGAGCAGTTCTTC
TRBD1	TRBJ2-2	TRBV7-2	-	CASSLGGQGNTGELFF	TGTGCCAGCAGCTTAGGGGGACAGGGGAACACCGGGGAGCTGTTTTTT
-	TRBJ2-7	TRBV7-9	-	CASSPRAGSHEQYF	TGTGCCAGCAGCCCACGAGCCGGGAGCCACGAGCAGTACTTC
-	TRBJ1-5	TRBV5-8	-	CASIPISPQPQHF	TGTGCCAGCATCCCGATTAGTCCTCAGCCCCAGCATTTT
-	TRBJ2-5	TRBV30	-	CAWSEKGRQETQYF	TGTGCCTGGAGTGAGAAAGGGCGGCAAGAGACCCAGTACTTC
TRBD1	TRBJ1-4	TRBV7-2	-	CASSLQGVEKLFF	TGTGCCAGCAGTCTACAGGGGGTTGAAAAACTGTTTTTT
-	TRBJ1-1	TRBV7-9	-	CASSSAGTPEAFF	TGTGCCAGCAGCTCAGCCGGGACTCCTGAAGCTTTCTTT
-	TRBJ1-4	TRBV9	-	CASSVVGDTESNEKLFF	TGTGCCAGCAGCGTAGTTGGGGACACGGAGTCTAATGAAAAACTGTTTTTT
-	TRBJ2-6	TRBV29-1	-	CSTRSSGANVLTF	TGCAGCACCAGGAGCTCTGGGGCCAACGTCCTGACTTTC
-	TRBJ2-7	TRBV9	-	CASSAYSSFSYEQYF	TGTGCCAGCAGTGCTTACAGTAGCTTCAGCTACGAGCAGTACTTC
-	TRBJ1-1	TRBV7-8	-	CASSLVGGRNTEAFF	TGTGCCAGCAGCCTAGTGGGGGGACGGAACACTGAAGCTTTCTTT
TRBD2	TRBJ2-4	TRBV9	-	CASSVKSGAAKNIQYF	TGTGCCAGCAGCGTTAAGAGCGGGGCAGCCAAAAACATTCAGTACTTC
TRBD2	TRBJ2-7	TRBV9	-	CASSVGTSGVYEQYF	TGTGCCAGCAGCGTCGGGACTAGCGGGGTCTACGAGCAGTACTTC
-	TRBJ1-5	TRBV6-1	few	CASMDDQPQHF	TGTGCCAGCATGGACGATCAGCCCCAGCATTTT
TRBD2	TRBJ2-1	TRBV4-1	-	CASSQGAGDYNEQFF	TGCGCCAGCAGCCAAGGAGCGGGGGATTACAATGAGCAGTTCTTC
TRBD2	TRBJ2-1	TRBV7-8	-	CASRETSGSYNEQFF	TGTGCCAGCAGGGAGACTAGCGGGAGCTACAATGAGCAGTTCTTC
TRBD1	TRBJ2-2	TRBV13	-	CASSLGDRGMGGELFF	TGTGCCAGCAGCTTAGGAGACAGGGGTATGGGCGGGGAGCTGTTTTTT
-	TRBJ1-2	TRBV7-3	-	CASSSRGAPDYGYTF	TGTGCCAGCAGCTCCCGGGGGGCCCCTGACTATGGCTACACCTTC
TRBD2	TRBJ2-3	TRBV9	once	CASSVEGSGSLTDTQYF	TGTGCCAGCAGCGTAGAGGGGAGCGGGAGTTTGACAGATACGCAGTATTTT
-	TRBJ1-1	TRBV27	-	CASSLWGARTEAFF	TGTGCCAGCAGTTTATGGGGGGCCCGCACTGAAGCTTTCTTT
-	TRBJ1-4	TRBV28	-	CASSLQGLGEKLFF	TGTGCCAGCAGTTTACAGGGTTTGGGTGAAAAACTGTTTTTT
TRBD2	TRBJ2-5	TRBV27	-	CASKLAGGTRDETQYF	TGTGCCAGCAAACTAGCGGGGGGGACAAGGGACGAGACCCAGTACTTC
-	TRBJ1-5	TRBV4-2	-	CASSQERAQPQHF	TGTGCCAGCAGCCAAGAGCGCGCTCAGCCCCAGCATTTT
TRBD1	TRBJ1-5	TRBV7-8	few	CASSLLGTGGFQPQHF	TGTGCCAGCAGCCTGCTCGGGACAGGGGGCTTTCAGCCCCAGCATTTT
TRBD1	TRBJ2-1	TRBV27	-	CASSSTGGPLNEQFF	TGTGCCAGCAGTTCGACAGGGGGACCGCTCAATGAGCAGTTCTTC
TRBD2	TRBJ2-4	TRBV28	-	CASSDAASGIAKNIQYF	TGTGCCAGCAGTGACGCAGCTAGCGGGATAGCCAAAAACATTCAGTACTTC
TRBD1	TRBJ1-2	TRBV10-3	few	CALRSDRGNLYGYTF	TGTGCCCTACGTTCCGACAGGGGGAACCTCTATGGCTACACCTTC
-	TRBJ2-5	TRBV27	-	CASRQQGLPRETQYF	TGTGCCAGCAGGCAACAGGGCCTACCGAGGGAGACCCAGTACTTC
-	TRBJ1-3	TRBV5-5	-	CASSLGQFSGNTIYF	TGTGCCAGCAGCTTGGGACAGTTCTCTGGAAACACCATATATTTT
-	TRBJ2-1	TRBV29-1	-	CSVEVLGLNEQFF	TGCAGCGTTGAGGTTCTAGGATTGAATGAGCAGTTCTTC
TRBD2	TRBJ2-5	TRBV30	-	CAWSGGGWETQYF	TGTGCCTGGAGCGGGGGAGGGTGGGAGACCCAGTACTTC
TRBD2	TRBJ2-7	TRBV19	once	CASSIIAGAHEQYF	TGTGCCAGTAGTATTATAGCGGGAGCCCACGAGCAGTACTTC
TRBD1	TRBJ2-3	TRBV6-5	-	CASARRQGSDTQYF	TGTGCCAGCGCCCGGCGACAGGGGTCGGATACGCAGTATTTT
-	TRBJ1-1	TRBV29-1	-	CSVVTGIDTEAFF	TGCAGCGTTGTCACAGGTATTGACACTGAAGCTTTCTTT
TRBD1	TRBJ1-2	TRBV2	-	CASRYTGEGYTF	TGTGCCAGCAGGTACACAGGGGAAGGCTACACCTTC
TRBD2	TRBJ2-5	TRBV7-7	-	CASSLGLAGETQYF	TGTGCTAGCAGCTTAGGTCTAGCGGGAGAGACCCAGTACTTC
TRBD1	TRBJ2-3	TRBV5-5	-	CASSKDRVHTDTQYF	TGTGCCAGCAGCAAAGACAGGGTACACACAGATACGCAGTATTTT
-	TRBJ2-3	TRBV9	-	CASSASTDTQYF	TGTGCCAGCAGCGCTAGCACAGATACGCAGTATTTT
-	TRBJ2-3	TRBV7-9	-	CASGQADTQYF	TGTGCCAGCGGCCAGGCAGATACGCAGTATTTT
-	TRBJ1-5	TRBV7-9	once	CASSPGDILGNQPQHF	TGTGCCAGCAGCCCCGGGGACATCCTTGGGAATCAGCCCCAGCATTTT
TRBD2	TRBJ2-1	TRBV10-3	-	CAISAELAGAYNEQFF	TGTGCCATCAGTGCCGAGCTAGCGGGAGCCTACAATGAGCAGTTCTTC
TRBD2	TRBJ2-7	TRBV7-9	few	CASSERLAGASYEQYF	TGTGCCAGCAGCGAAAGACTAGCGGGGGCTTCCTACGAGCAGTACTTC
-	TRBJ2-3	TRBV4-3	once	CASSQAGDGTDTQYF	TGCGCCAGCAGCCAAGCAGGGGACGGCACAGATACGCAGTATTTT
TRBD1	TRBJ1-5	TRBV11-1	-	CASSPDRGNQPQHF	TGTGCCAGCTCCCCAGACAGGGGGAATCAGCCCCAGCATTTT
-	TRBJ2-7	TRBV27	few	CASSLGEQYF	TGTGCCAGCAGTTTAGGGGAGCAGTACTTC
-	TRBJ1-2	TRBV10-3	-	CAISGARGGSNYGYTF	TGTGCCATCAGTGGGGCCAGGGGAGGGTCTAACTATGGCTACACCTTC
-	TRBJ2-1	TRBV4-3	-	CASSQGLARDEQFF	TGCGCCAGCAGCCAAGGGTTAGCGAGAGATGAGCAGTTCTTC